Listed here is a single T cell receptor (beta chain). This CDR3 is built from 13 residues. CDR1 and CDR2 (germline): SGDLS, YYNGEE. V lost 1 base to trimming and J lost 6 bases, with 11 bases between them. The data stem from a study of blood T cell repertoires in COVID-19. Study details: In each case, the material was cDNA or gDNA derived from T cells, B-cell-depleted T cells, or PBMCs.

The data were produced by immunoSEQ multiplex PCR, yet TCRdb's version contains in-frame clones alone and is incomplete. Among roughly 400,000 clones, more than 80% were seen once, and the ten largest hold about 1.1%. Participants' own reports of clinical history determined their cohort assignment. The chain recombines TRBV9 with TRBJ2-7; tentatively, D is TRBD2 (7 bases). This clonotype was sampled from a man aged 30 to 39 who had recovered from COVID-19. Sequenced material: PBMCs or T cells enriched from blood (not recorded which). The CDR3 loop reads CASSVYREGEQYF. CDR3 nucleotides: TGTGCCAGCAGCGTATACAGGGAGGGCGAGCAGTACTTC. Combining the CDR3 with reference TRBV9 and TRBJ2-7 gives the whole variable domain DSGVTQTPKHLITATGQRVTLRCSPRSGDLSVYWYQQSLDQGLQFLIQYYNGEERAKGNILERFSAQQFPDLHSELNLSSLELGDSALYFCASSVYREGEQYFGPGTRLTVT.